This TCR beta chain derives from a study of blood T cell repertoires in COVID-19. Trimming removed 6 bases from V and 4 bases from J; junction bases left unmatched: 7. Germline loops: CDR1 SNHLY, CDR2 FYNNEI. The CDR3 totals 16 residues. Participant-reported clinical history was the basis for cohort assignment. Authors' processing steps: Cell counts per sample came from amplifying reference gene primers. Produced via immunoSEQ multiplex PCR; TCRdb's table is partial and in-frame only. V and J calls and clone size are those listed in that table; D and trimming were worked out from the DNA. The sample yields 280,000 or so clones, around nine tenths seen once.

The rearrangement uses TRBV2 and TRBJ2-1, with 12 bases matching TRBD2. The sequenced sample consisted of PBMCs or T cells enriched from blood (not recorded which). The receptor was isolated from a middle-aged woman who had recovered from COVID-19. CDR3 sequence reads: CASRNLAGGQYNEQFF. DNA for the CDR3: TGTGCCAGCAGGAATCTAGCGGGAGGGCAATACAATGAGCAGTTCTTC. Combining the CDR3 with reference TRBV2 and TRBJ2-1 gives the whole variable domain EPEVTQTPSHQVTQMGQEVILRCVPISNHLYFYWYRQILGQKVEFLVSFYNNEISEKSEIFDDQFSVERPDGSNFTLKIRSTKLEDSAMYFCASRNLAGGQYNEQFFGPGTRLTVL.